This T cell receptor beta chain derives from a study of cytomegalovirus exposure and HLA in healthy donors. CDR1 is SGHRS, CDR2 YFSETQ, per germline. This CDR3 contains 15 residues. Trimming took 4 bases from V and 5 from J; bases not matched to a gene: 7. The PCR had 60 Vbeta and 13 Jbeta primers. TCRdb keeps only in-frame clones here, not all; method: immunoSEQ multiplex PCR. This sample has approximately 150,000 clones, with roughly 79% found just once. The TCR comes from a woman aged 45-65 years in good health and CMV-seronegative. The chain is built from TRBV5-1 and TRBJ2-5; the match to TRBD1 covers 11 bases. Sequencing was performed on PBMCs. Here the CDR3 reads CASSPGTGGRETQYF. CDR3 nucleotides: TGCGCCAGCAGCCCGGGGACAGGGGGACGGGAGACCCAGTACTTC.